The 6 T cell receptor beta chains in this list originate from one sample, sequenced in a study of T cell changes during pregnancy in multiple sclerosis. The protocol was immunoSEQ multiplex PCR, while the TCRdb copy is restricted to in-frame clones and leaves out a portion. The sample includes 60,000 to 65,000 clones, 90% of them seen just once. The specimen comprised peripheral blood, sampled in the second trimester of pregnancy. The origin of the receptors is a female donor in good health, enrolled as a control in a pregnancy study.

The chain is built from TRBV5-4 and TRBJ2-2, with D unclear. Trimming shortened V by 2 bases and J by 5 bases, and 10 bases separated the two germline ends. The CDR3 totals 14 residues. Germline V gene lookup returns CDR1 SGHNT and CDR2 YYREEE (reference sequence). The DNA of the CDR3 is TGTGCCAGCAGCTTCATGGGCCGAACCGGGGAGCTGTTTTTT. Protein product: CASSFMGRTGELFF.

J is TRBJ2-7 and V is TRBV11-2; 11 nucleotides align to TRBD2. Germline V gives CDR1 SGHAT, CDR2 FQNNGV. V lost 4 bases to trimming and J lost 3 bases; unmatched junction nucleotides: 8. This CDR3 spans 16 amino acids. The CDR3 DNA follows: TGTGCCAGCAGCTCGTTGGCTAGCGGGGGGTTCTACGAGCAGTACTTC. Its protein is CASSSLASGGFYEQYF.

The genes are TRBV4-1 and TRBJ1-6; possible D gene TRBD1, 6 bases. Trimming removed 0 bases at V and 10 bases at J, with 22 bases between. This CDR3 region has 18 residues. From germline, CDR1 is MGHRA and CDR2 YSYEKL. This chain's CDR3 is CASSQDNIRTGMNSPLHF. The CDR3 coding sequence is TGCGCCAGCAGCCAAGATAACATCCGAACAGGGATGAACTCACCCCTCCACTTT.

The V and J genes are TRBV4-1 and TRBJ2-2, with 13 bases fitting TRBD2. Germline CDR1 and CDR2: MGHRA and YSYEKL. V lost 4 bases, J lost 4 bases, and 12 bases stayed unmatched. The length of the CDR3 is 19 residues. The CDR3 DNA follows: TGCGCCAGCAGCCGCCTCACTAGCGGGAGGGCCTCGAGCACCGGGGAGCTGTTTTTT. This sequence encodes CASSRLTSGRASSTGELFF.

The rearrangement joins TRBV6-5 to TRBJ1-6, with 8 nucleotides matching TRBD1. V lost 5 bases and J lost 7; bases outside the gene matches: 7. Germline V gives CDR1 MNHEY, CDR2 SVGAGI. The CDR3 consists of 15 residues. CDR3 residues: CASSKITGGNSPLHF. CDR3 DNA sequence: TGTGCCAGCAGTAAAATAACAGGGGGAAATTCACCCCTCCACTTT.

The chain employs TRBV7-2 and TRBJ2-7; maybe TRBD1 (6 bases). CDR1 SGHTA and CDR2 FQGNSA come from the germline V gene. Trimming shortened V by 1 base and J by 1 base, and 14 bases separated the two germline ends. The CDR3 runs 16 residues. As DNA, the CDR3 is TGTGCCAGCAGCTTAGAGAGTGGGGGCAGGTCCTACGAGCAGTACTTC. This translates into CASSLESGGRSYEQYF.